Below, 13 T cell receptor beta chains from the same sample are listed, as sequenced in a study of post-analysis software for immune sequencing data. cDNA libraries of TCR beta carried unique molecular identifiers. TCRdb used MiXCR to reprocess the PCR reads, holding one entry per CDR3 protein. Seen here are approximately 160,000 distinct CDR3 sequences, 30% observed once, and the top ten hold approximately 1.4%. These TCRs' antigens remain unknown. Overall study findings and caveats: The study found TRBV5-6, TRBV5-1 and TRBV20-1 among about five TRBV segments more frequent in patients than controls.

What was sequenced was blood. The source is a girl between 5 and 17 years old with multiple sclerosis.

This clonotype occurred a few times. The DNA for the CDR3 is TGTGCCTGGGTGGACAGGGGTGTCTATGGCTACACCTTC. Its translation is CAWVDRGVYGYTF. The chain couples TRBV30 to TRBJ1-2; 9 bases agree with TRBD1. With V trimmed by 5 bases and J by 4 bases, 5 bases remained unmatched. The CDR3 extends over 13 amino acids. CDR1 is GTSNPN, CDR2 SVGIG, per germline (reference sequence).

The chain employs TRBV7-8 and TRBJ2-5; possibly TRBD2 for D (6 bases). Germline V gene data show CDR1 as SGHVS and CDR2 as FQNEAQ. The CDR3 totals 15 residues. V was clipped by 5 bases and J by 11 bases, with 24 bases between them. The CDR3 DNA reads as TGTGCCAGCAGCCCGGGAGAGGGTACTACGAATGAGCAGTACTTC. It specifies CASSPGEGTTNEQYF.

This clonotype appeared many times. The chain uses TRBV29-1 and TRBJ1-2; unclear D gene. CDR1 is SQVTM, CDR2 ANQGSEA, per germline. The CDR3 totals 11 residues. Trimming removed 6 bases at V and 4 bases at J, with 9 bases between. The CDR3 sequence: CSVRTGYGYTF. In nucleotides, the CDR3 is TGCAGCGTGAGGACTGGCTATGGCTACACCTTC.

This chain links TRBV19 with TRBJ2-5, with 7 bases fitting TRBD2. The CDR3 length is 13 residues. Germline V gene sequence: CDR1 LNHDA, CDR2 SQIVND (reference sequence). V lost 7 bases to trimming and J lost 4 bases; unmatched junction nucleotides: 6. CDR3 sequence (DNA): TGTGCCAGTACGCGGGCTAGCGGAGAGACCCAGTACTTC. Its protein product is CASTRASGETQYF.

This clonotype was observed at least ten times. The rearrangement joins TRBV20-1 to TRBJ2-3, with 10 bases identical to TRBD1. V shed 5 bases and J 2 bases; nucleotides not matched to a gene: 10. This CDR3 contains 16 residues. Germline V gene sequence: CDR1 DFQATT, CDR2 SNEGSKA (reference sequence). Here the CDR3 reads CSADPLTGGITDTQYF. As DNA, the CDR3 is TGCAGTGCTGACCCACTGACAGGGGGCATCACAGATACGCAGTATTTT.

This clonotype was detected ten times or more. The genes are TRBV10-1 and TRBJ2-3; no reliable D call. V lost 6 bases to trimming and J lost 2 bases, with 12 bases between them. This CDR3 is built from 14 residues. Germline V CDR1 and CDR2: WNHNN, SYGVQD (reference sequence). In DNA form, the CDR3 reads TGCGCCAGCAGGCCAGGTGGGGACACAGATACGCAGTATTTT. It encodes CASRPGGDTDTQYF.

This clonotype was seen only a few times. This chain joins TRBV6-5 and TRBJ1-1; 8 bases line up with TRBD1. The V gene's germline CDR1 is MNHEY and CDR2 SVGAGI. Losses at the gene ends were 5 bases for V and 3 bases for J; bases not matched to a gene: 14. This CDR3 contains 17 residues. The CDR3 region is CASSNPRTGIRDTEAFF. The CDR3 DNA reads TGTGCCAGCAGTAACCCGCGGACAGGGATTCGCGACACTGAAGCTTTCTTT.

Regarding this clonotype: One end of the junction does not line up with germline, which may come from a read error. The CDR3 region has the DNA TGTGCCAGCAGCTTTGGATCGAGCGTGGCCTACAATGAGCGGTACTTC. Protein: CASSFGSSVAYNERYF. The chain employs TRBV7-2 and TRBJ2-7; no clear D gene. The V gene's germline CDR1 is SGHTA and CDR2 FQGNSA. This CDR3 has 16 residues.

Of note for this clonotype: A clone one base away is much larger, so this may be a read error. V and J are TRBV12-3 or TRBV12-4 and TRBJ2-7, with TRBD1 identical over 7 bases. The CDR3 sequence is 18 residues long. V lost 5 bases, J lost 3 bases, and 19 bases stayed unmatched. The CDR3 nucleotides are TGTGCCAGCAGTACAAACCGGGACAGTACGTTAAAGAGCTACGAGCAGTACTTC. Amino acid sequence: CASSTNRDSTLKSYEQYF.

The chain carries TRBV5-1 and TRBJ1-5; D not certain. This CDR3 comprises 14 residues. V was pared by 2 bases and J by 5 bases, with 11 bases between. Germline loops: CDR1 SGHRS, CDR2 YFSETQ. CDR3 in DNA: TGCGCCAGCAGCTTTTCCGGGAACGATCAGCCCCAGCATTTT. Translated: CASSFSGNDQPQHF.

This clonotype has only a few counts. A much larger clone differs by one base, so this may be a read error. This sequence joins TRBV4-1 and TRBJ2-5, with TRBD2 as a possible D gene (5 bases). Germline CDR1 and CDR2: MGHRA and YSYEKL. The CDR3 is made up of 11 amino acids. V was pared by 6 bases and J by 11 bases, with 13 bases between. CDR3 sequence (DNA): TGCGCCAGCAGTTTAGGTGGCGGGCAGTACTTC. Translation gives CASSLGGGQYF.

The chain is built from TRBV7-3 and TRBJ2-4; the D gene could be TRBD1 or TRBD2 (5 bases each). The J call may be in error: the DNA end matches TRBJ2-5 better. The CDR3 spans 13 residues. Looked up from germline, CDR1 is SGHTA and CDR2 is FQGTGA. The CDR3 DNA reads as TGTGCCAGCAGCTCGGGACACCAAGAGACCCAGTACTTC. Residues: CASSSGHQETQYF.

This chain uses TRBV30 with TRBJ1-1; D perhaps matches TRBD1 (5 bases). V dropped 0 bases and J dropped 5 bases, with 10 bases sitting between them. The germline CDR1 and CDR2 sequences are GTSNPN and SVGIG (reference sequence). The CDR3 loop spans 13 amino acids. In DNA form, the CDR3 reads TGTGCCTGGAGTGTATCGGGGGGGACTGAAGCTTTCTTT. Translated: CAWSVSGGTEAFF.